The present TCR beta chain was sequenced within a study of blood T cells in healthy people across ages. Study details: Every two T cells gave about one barcoded beta molecule via template switching.

The study's findings and limits: Diversity figures derived from one million T cells were judged to underestimate the true value. Age brought a roughly linear fall in TCR beta diversity measured per million T cells. Greater diversity and more naive CD4+ cells were seen in long-lived donors than in aged donors.

Through a sample-barcoded 5' primer and a J-beta primer mix, a second PCR was run for roughly 6 to 12 cycles. Using its own MiXCR run on the 5' RACE reads, TCRdb lists one record per CDR3 protein. This table has 750,000 to 950,000 distinct CDR3 sequences, more than 25% appearing once. The germline V gene has CDR1 SQVTM and CDR2 ANQGSEA. The CDR3 runs to 12 residues. Regarding this clonotype: As yet, its antigen is unknown.

These records were also assigned to another study, of T cells of mothers and their children.

The V gene is TRBV29-1, the J gene TRBJ2-5; 9 bases agree with TRBD2. The J call is doubtful: the DNA matches TRBJ2-1 better. The TCR comes from a boy between 10 and 17 years old in good health. Sequences were obtained from blood. The CDR3: CSALAGTERQFF. The CDR3 nucleotides are TGCAGCGCCCTAGCGGGGACCGAGAGGCAGTTCTTC.